The 2 T cell receptor beta chains listed next were all sequenced from one sample in a study of cytomegalovirus exposure and HLA in healthy donors. The PCR used 60 Vbeta and 13 Jbeta primers. The protocol was immunoSEQ multiplex PCR, while the TCRdb copy is restricted to in-frame clones and leaves out a portion. The table has 55,000 to 70,000 clones, 65% to 75% seen once; the top ten hold roughly 10%. Sequencing was done on a sample of PBMCs. Receptors were obtained from a woman in her sixties or seventies in good health and CMV-seropositive.

V and J are TRBV4-1 and TRBJ2-3, with 11 bases fitting TRBD2. This CDR3 has 18 amino acids. The V and J ends lost 8 bases and 1 base, in that order; junction bases with no gene match: 14. Germline CDR1 and CDR2: MGHRA and YSYEKL. The CDR3 coding sequence is TGCGCCAGCGGGCCGTCTAGCGGGGGGTCTATGGGCACAGATACGCAGTATTTT. Its protein is CASGPSSGGSMGTDTQYF.

The chain carries TRBV5-3 and TRBJ2-5, with 7 bases fitting TRBD2. TRBV5-3 is given ORF status, its function remaining uncertain. J was trimmed by 1 base and V by 2 bases; bases with no gene match: 17. The CDR3 is 19 residues long. The CDR3 DNA reads TGTGCCAGAAGCTTTAGACCCTCCCACACGGGAGGACCCCAAGAGACCCAGTACTTC. Amino acid sequence: CARSFRPSHTGGPQETQYF.